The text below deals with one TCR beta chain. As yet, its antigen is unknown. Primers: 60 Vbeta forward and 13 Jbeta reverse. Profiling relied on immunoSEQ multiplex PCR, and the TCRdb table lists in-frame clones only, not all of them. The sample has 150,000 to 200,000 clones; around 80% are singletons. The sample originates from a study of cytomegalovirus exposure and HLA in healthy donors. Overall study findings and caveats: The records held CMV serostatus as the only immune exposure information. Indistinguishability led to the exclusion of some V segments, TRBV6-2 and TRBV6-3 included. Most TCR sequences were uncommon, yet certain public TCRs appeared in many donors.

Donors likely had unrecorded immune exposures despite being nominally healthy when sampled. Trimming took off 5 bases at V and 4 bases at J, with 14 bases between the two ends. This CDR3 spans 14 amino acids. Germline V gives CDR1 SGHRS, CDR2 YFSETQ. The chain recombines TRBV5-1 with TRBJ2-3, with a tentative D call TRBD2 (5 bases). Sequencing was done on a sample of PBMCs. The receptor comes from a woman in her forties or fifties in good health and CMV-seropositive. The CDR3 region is CASSETRGPDTQYF. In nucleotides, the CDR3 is TGCGCCAGCAGTGAGACGAGAGGGCCAGATACGCAGTATTTT.